A single sample gave rise to the 18 T cell receptor beta chains below, sequenced in a study of cytomegalovirus exposure and HLA in healthy donors. Profiling relied on immunoSEQ multiplex PCR, and the TCRdb table lists in-frame clones only, not all of them. The repertoire holds approximately 98,000 clones, with around 82% as singletons. Input material: PBMCs. Receptor source: a woman between 18 and 29 years old in good health and CMV-seronegative.

The chain joins TRBV25-1 to TRBJ2-7; 8 nucleotides align to TRBD2. Germline CDR1 reads MGHDK; CDR2 reads SYGVNS. V lost 2 bases to trimming and J lost 1 base; unmatched junction nucleotides: 7. CDR3 length: 16 residues. Written as DNA, the CDR3 is TGTGCCAGCAGTGAAGAAACGGGGGGGCGATCCTACGAGCAGTACTTC. Translation gives CASSEETGGRSYEQYF.

The chain has TRBV6-1 and TRBJ1-2; weak D call: TRBD1 (5 bases). The germline V and J ends were trimmed by 2 bases and 7 bases, with 23 bases remaining between them. The CDR3 sequence is 17 residues long. The germline V gene encodes CDR1 MNHNS and CDR2 SASEGT. CDR3 in amino acids: CASSEYGRLWPGGGYTF. In DNA form, the CDR3 reads TGTGCCAGCAGTGAATATGGGCGTCTTTGGCCGGGGGGTGGCTACACCTTC.

This chain connects TRBV2 to TRBJ2-2; 10 nucleotides line up with TRBD1. V shed 6 bases and J 7 bases; nucleotides not matched to a gene: 5. The CDR3 spans 14 residues. The germline V gene encodes CDR1 SNHLY and CDR2 FYNNEI. CDR3 sequence: CASRGGQGVGELFF. For the CDR3, the DNA is TGTGCCAGCAGGGGTGGACAGGGGGTCGGGGAGCTGTTTTTT.

The V gene is TRBV6-6, the J gene TRBJ1-4; unclear D gene. V was shortened by 6 bases and J by 8 bases, with 19 bases between the two germline ends. Germline CDR1 is MNHNY and CDR2 is SVGAGI (reference sequence). The CDR3 is 15 residues long. The CDR3 protein is CASSLRESREEKLFF. DNA for the CDR3: TGTGCCAGCAGCCTCCGAGAGAGTAGGGAGGAAAAACTGTTTTTT.

The J gene is TRBJ1-5, the V gene TRBV6-4; possible D gene TRBD1, 5 bases. The CDR3 has 14 residues. CDR1 is MRHNA and CDR2 is SNTAGT in the germline V gene. V shed 3 bases and J shed 4 bases, with 10 bases lying between them. The CDR3 loop is CASSDSPGNQPQHF. The CDR3 bases are TGTGCCAGCAGTGATAGCCCAGGGAATCAGCCCCAGCATTTT.

The chain uses TRBV27 and TRBJ2-2; the match to TRBD1 covers 7 bases. This CDR3 is built from 14 residues. Germline trimming cut 3 bases from V and 5 bases from J; bases unmatched to any gene: 3. Per germline, CDR1 MNHEY and CDR2 SMNVEV (reference sequence). CDR3 sequence: CASSLRGRTGELFF. CDR3 nucleotides: TGTGCCAGCAGTTTGAGGGGGCGTACCGGGGAGCTGTTTTTT.

This sequence joins TRBV6-5 and TRBJ1-2; TRBD1 matches 10 bases. J lost 12 bases, V lost 2 bases, and 3 bases had no gene match. The CDR3 runs to 12 residues. Germline loops: CDR1 MNHEY, CDR2 SVGAGI. CDR3 in DNA: TGTGCCAGCAGTTACCGACAGGGGGCTAACACCTTC. Translation: CASSYRQGANTF.

CDR3 coding DNA: TGCGCCAGCAGCGTGCAGGCTTACGACTACATGAACACTGAAGCTTTCTTT. Translated, it gives CASSVQAYDYMNTEAFF. The chain carries TRBV5-1 and TRBJ1-1; D gene uncertain. The length of the CDR3 is 17 residues. Germline V gene sequence: CDR1 SGHRS, CDR2 YFSETQ. V shed 4 bases and J shed 0 bases, with 19 bases lying between them.

V usage is TRBV25-1 and J usage is TRBJ2-7; weak D call: TRBD2 (6 bases). The V gene lost 3 bases and the J gene lost 3 bases, with 9 bases spanning the gap. The CDR3 consists of 13 residues. The germline CDR1 and CDR2 sequences are MGHDK and SYGVNS. CDR3 sequence (DNA): TGTGCCAGCAGTGAGATCGGGGGCTACGAGCAGTACTTC. This translates into CASSEIGGYEQYF.

This clone was counted between two and nine times. The CDR3 reads CASKRKSTYEQYF. The CDR3 DNA follows: TGTGCCAGCAAGCGCAAGTCTACCTACGAGCAGTACTTC. The chain has TRBV2 and TRBJ2-7, with no clear D. This CDR3 comprises 13 residues. Trimming took off 7 bases at V and 2 bases at J, with 12 bases between the two ends. Germline-derived CDR1 and CDR2 are SNHLY and FYNNEI.

V gene TRBV19 combines with J gene TRBJ2-1; D possibly corresponds to TRBD2 (6 bases). V gave up 0 bases and J gave up 3 bases, with 9 bases separating them. The germline V gene encodes CDR1 LNHDA and CDR2 SQIVND (reference sequence). The CDR3 consists of 15 residues. The CDR3 spells CASSIDSGSYNEQFF. CDR3 DNA: TGTGCCAGTAGTATAGACTCCGGGAGCTACAATGAGCAGTTCTTC. Full variable domain (remainder filled in from reference TRBV19 and TRBJ2-1): DGGITQSPKYLFRKEGQNVTLSCEQNLNHDAMYWYRQDPGQGLRLIYYSQIVNDFQKGDIAEGYSVSREKKESFPLTVTSAQKNPTAFYLCASSIDSGSYNEQFFGPGTRLTVL.

The genes are TRBV5-1 and TRBJ1-5, with D perhaps TRBD1 (5 bases). CDR3 size: 16 residues. Germline CDR1 SGHRS, CDR2 YFSETQ. The germline V and J ends were trimmed by 4 bases and 0 bases, with 14 bases remaining between them. CDR3 protein: CASSVTGMDSNQPQHF. For the CDR3, the DNA is TGCGCCAGCAGCGTAACAGGAATGGATAGCAATCAGCCCCAGCATTTT.

The V call is TRBV2, the J call TRBJ1-1; 7 bases agree with TRBD1. In germline, CDR1 is SNHLY, CDR2 FYNNEI. The CDR3 covers 15 residues. Losses at the gene ends were 3 bases for V and 0 bases for J; bases not matched to a gene: 4. The DNA for the CDR3 is TGTGCCAGCAGTGACAACAGGGGAATGAACACTGAAGCTTTCTTT. Amino acid sequence: CASSDNRGMNTEAFF.

The V and J genes are TRBV2 and TRBJ1-4; D possibly corresponds to TRBD1 (5 bases). V was pared by 6 bases and J by 8 bases, with 16 bases between. Germline-derived CDR1 and CDR2 are SNHLY and FYNNEI. The CDR3 sequence is 14 residues long. The CDR3, as DNA: TGTGCCAGCAGCAGGGATGGGTCGGGCGAAAAACTGTTTTTT. It specifies CASSRDGSGEKLFF.

This CDR3 reads CASSPRRAGVNEQYF. CDR3 coding DNA: TGTGCCAGCAGCCCCCGGAGAGCGGGGGTGAACGAGCAGTACTTC. The chain employs TRBV7-8 and TRBJ2-7; TRBD2 aligns across 8 bases. This CDR3 spans 15 amino acids. Trimming removed 5 bases from V and 5 bases from J; junction bases left unmatched: 11. Germline V CDR1 and CDR2: SGHVS, FQNEAQ. Together with reference TRBV7-8 and TRBJ2-7, the CDR3 gives the full variable domain: GAGVSQSPRYKVAKRGQDVALRCDPISGHVSLFWYQQALGQGPEFLTYFQNEAQLDKSGLPSDRFFAERPEGSVSTLKIQRTQQEDSAVYLCASSPRRAGVNEQYFGPGTRLTVT.

The chain uses TRBV5-1 and TRBJ1-4; D not resolved. CDR1 is SGHRS and CDR2 is YFSETQ in the germline V gene. The CDR3 has 15 amino acids. Trimming cost V 4 bases and J 0 bases, with 10 bases left between them. The CDR3 region is CASSPYGATNEKLFF. As DNA, the CDR3 is TGCGCCAGCAGCCCTTACGGAGCAACTAATGAAAAACTGTTTTTT. Looking up the rest from reference TRBV5-1 and TRBJ1-4 gives the full variable domain: KAGVTQTPRYLIKTRGQQVTLSCSPISGHRSVSWYQQTPGQGLQFLFEYFSETQRNKGNFPGRFSGRQFSNSRSEMNVSTLELGDSALYLCASSPYGATNEKLFFGSGTQLSVL.

V usage is TRBV11-2 and J usage is TRBJ1-1; 7 bases agree with TRBD1. Trimming cost V 4 bases and J 1 base; bases outside gene matches: 6. Germline-derived CDR1 and CDR2 are SGHAT and FQNNGV. The CDR3 covers 15 residues. The CDR3 region has the DNA TGTGCCAGCAGCTACTCGACAGGGCCGAACACTGAAGCTTTCTTT. It codes for CASSYSTGPNTEAFF. The complete variable domain, with remaining parts taken from reference TRBV11-2 and TRBJ1-1, reads EAGVAQSPRYKIIEKRQSVAFWCNPISGHATLYWYQQILGQGPKLLIQFQNNGVVDDSQLPKDRFSAERLKGVDSTLKIQPAKLEDSAVYLCASSYSTGPNTEAFFGQGTRLTVV.

CDR3 in DNA: TGTGCCAGCAGCTACCCGGTGGAGACCCAGTACTTC. This codes for CASSYPVETQYF. The genes are TRBV7-2 and TRBJ2-5; no firm D call. The CDR3 contains 12 residues. Deletions cut 4 bases from V and 5 bases from J, with 8 bases between. Germline assignment: CDR1 SGHTA and CDR2 FQGNSA.